This T cell receptor (beta chain) was obtained from a study of blood T cell repertoires in COVID-19. Looking at the study overall: PBMCs, B-cell-depleted T cells, or T cells were the source of the cDNA or gDNA that made up the material.

In the original workflow: Amplification with reference gene primers provided the estimates of nucleated cell counts. Assay: immunoSEQ multiplex PCR; the TCRdb copy retains only in-frame clones and omits some. The V and J calls and clone size come from that table; D and trimming were worked out from the DNA. The data hold 250,000 to 350,000 clones, with more than 75% observed a single time. With 0 bases removed from V and 6 bases from J, the gap between germline ends came to 14 bases. This CDR3 is built from 15 residues. Germline V gene data show CDR1 as SNHLY and CDR2 as FYNNEI. The sequence was obtained from a woman between 45 and 65 years old who had recovered from COVID-19. The chain combines TRBV2 with TRBJ2-5; D gene unclear. Sequences were obtained from peripheral blood. Here the CDR3 DNA reads TGTGCCAGCAGTGAAGCTCCCCAAATCGAGAAGACCCAGTACTTC. Its protein product is CASSEAPQIEKTQYF.